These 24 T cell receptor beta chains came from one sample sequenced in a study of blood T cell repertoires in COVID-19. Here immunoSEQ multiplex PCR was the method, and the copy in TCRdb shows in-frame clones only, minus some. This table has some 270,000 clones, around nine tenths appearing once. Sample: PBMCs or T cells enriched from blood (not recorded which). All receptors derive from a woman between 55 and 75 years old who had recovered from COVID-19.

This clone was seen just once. The CDR3 loop reads CATHRIKPGNTEAFF. CDR3 nucleotide sequence: TGTGCCACGCATCGTATTAAGCCGGGTAACACTGAAGCTTTCTTT. This rearrangement joins TRBV9 to TRBJ1-1, with D uncertain. Trimming removed 9 bases from V and 2 bases from J, with 20 bases in between. CDR1 and CDR2 from the germline V gene are SGDLS and YYNGEE. CDR3 length: 15 residues.

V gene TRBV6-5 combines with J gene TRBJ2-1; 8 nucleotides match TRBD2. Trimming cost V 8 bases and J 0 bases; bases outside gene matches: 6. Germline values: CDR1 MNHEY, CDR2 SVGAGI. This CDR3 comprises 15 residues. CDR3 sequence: CASQIAGSSYNEQFF. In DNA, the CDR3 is TGTGCCAGCCAGATAGCGGGAAGCTCCTACAATGAGCAGTTCTTC.

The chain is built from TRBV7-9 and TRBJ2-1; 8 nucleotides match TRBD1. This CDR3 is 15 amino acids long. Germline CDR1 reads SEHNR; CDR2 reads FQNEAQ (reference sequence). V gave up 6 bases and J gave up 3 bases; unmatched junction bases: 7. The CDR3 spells CASSTGQGVYNEQFF. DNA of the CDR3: TGTGCCAGCAGTACAGGACAGGGCGTCTACAATGAGCAGTTCTTC.

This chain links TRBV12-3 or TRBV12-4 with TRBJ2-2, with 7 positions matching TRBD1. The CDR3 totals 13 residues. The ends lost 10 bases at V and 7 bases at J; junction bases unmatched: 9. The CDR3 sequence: CATYKGAGGELFF. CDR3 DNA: TGTGCCACGTACAAGGGGGCTGGCGGGGAGCTGTTTTTT.

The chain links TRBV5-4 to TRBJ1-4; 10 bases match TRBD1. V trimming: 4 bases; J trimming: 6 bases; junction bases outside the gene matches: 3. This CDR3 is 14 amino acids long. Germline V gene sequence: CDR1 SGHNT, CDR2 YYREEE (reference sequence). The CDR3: CASSADRGYEKLFF. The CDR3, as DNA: TGTGCCAGCAGCGCGGACAGGGGGTATGAAAAACTGTTTTTT.

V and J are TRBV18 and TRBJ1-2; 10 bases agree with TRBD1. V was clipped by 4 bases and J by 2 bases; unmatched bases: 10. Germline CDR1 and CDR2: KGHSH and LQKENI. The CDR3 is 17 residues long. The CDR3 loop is CASSLLTGQGPNYGYTF. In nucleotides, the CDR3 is TGTGCCAGCTCACTATTAACGGGACAGGGGCCGAACTATGGCTACACCTTC.

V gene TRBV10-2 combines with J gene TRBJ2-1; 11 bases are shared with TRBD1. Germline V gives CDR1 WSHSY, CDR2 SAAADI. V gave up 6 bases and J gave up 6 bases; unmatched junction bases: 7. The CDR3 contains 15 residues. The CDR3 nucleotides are TGCGCCAGCAGCAGGACAGGGGGCCGGCTCAATGAGCAGTTCTTC. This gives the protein CASSRTGGRLNEQFF.

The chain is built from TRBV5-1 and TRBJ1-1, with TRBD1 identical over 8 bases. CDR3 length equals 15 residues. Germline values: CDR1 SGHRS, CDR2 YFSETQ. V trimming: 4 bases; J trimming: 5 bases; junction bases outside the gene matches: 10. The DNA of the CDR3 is TGCGCCAGCAGCGAACGGACAGGGAAGGATACTGAAGCTTTCTTT. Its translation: CASSERTGKDTEAFF.

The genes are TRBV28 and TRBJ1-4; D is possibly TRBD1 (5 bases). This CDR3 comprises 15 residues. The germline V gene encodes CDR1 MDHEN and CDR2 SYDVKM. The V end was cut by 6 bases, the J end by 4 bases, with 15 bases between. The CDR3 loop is CASSPSGRGNEKLFF. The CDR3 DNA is TGTGCCAGCAGCCCTTCCGGGAGGGGTAATGAAAAACTGTTTTTT.

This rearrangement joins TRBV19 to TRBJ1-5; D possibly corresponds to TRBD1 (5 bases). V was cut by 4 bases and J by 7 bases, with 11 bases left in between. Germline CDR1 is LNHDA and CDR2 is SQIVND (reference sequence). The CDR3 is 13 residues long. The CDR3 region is CASSRQGGQPQHF. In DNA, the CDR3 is TGTGCCAGTAGTAGGCAGGGTGGGCAGCCCCAGCATTTT.

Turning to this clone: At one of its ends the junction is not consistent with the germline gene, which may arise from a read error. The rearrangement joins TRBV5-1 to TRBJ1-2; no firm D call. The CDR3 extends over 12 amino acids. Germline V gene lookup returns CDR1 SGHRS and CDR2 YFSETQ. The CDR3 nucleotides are TGCGCCAGCAGCTTGAGAAACTACGGCTACACCTTC. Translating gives CASSLRNYGYTF. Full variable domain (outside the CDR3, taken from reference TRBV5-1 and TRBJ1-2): KAGVTQTPRYLIKTRGQQVTLSCSPISGHRSVSWYQQTPGQGLQFLFEYFSETQRNKGNFPGRFSGRQFSNSRSEMNVSTLELGDSALYLCASSLRNYGYTFGSGTRLTVV.

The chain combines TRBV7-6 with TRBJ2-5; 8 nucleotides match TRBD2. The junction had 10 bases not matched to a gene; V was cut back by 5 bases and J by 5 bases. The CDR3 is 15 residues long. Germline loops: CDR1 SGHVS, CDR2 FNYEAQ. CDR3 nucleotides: TGTGCCAGCAGCACTCGGGGGGGCCCCCGGGAGACCCAGTACTTC. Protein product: CASSTRGGPRETQYF.

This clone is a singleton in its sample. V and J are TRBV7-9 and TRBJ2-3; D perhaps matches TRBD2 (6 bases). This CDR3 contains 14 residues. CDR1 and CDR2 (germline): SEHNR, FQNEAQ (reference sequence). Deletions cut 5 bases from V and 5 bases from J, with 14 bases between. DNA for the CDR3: TGTGCCAGCAGCCAGACTAGTAGGAGAGATACGCAGTATTTT. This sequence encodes CASSQTSRRDTQYF.

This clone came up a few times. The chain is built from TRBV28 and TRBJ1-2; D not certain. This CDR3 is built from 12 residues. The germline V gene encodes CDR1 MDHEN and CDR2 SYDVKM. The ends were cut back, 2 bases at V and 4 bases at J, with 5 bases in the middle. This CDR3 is CASSLSIYGYTF. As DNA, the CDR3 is TGTGCCAGCAGTTTAAGCATCTATGGCTACACCTTC.

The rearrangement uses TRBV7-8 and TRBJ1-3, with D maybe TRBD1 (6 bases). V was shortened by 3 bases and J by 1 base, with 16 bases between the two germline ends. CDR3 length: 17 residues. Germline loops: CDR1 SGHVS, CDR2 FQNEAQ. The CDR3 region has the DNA TGTGCCAGCAGCTTTAGATTCGGGACAAGTTCTGGAAACACCATATATTTT. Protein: CASSFRFGTSSGNTIYF. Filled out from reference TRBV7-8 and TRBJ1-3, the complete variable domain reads GAGVSQSPRYKVAKRGQDVALRCDPISGHVSLFWYQQALGQGPEFLTYFQNEAQLDKSGLPSDRFFAERPEGSVSTLKIQRTQQEDSAVYLCASSFRFGTSSGNTIYFGEGSWLTVV.

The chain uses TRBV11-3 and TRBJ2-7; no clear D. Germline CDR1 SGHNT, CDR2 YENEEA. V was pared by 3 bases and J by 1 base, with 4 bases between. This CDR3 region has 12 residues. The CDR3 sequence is CASSFNSYEQYF. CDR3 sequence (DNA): TGTGCCAGCAGCTTCAATTCCTACGAGCAGTACTTC.

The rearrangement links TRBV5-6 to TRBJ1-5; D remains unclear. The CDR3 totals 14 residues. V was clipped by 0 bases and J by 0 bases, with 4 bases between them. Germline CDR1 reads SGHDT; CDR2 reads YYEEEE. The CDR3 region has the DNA TGTGCCAGCAGCTTGGCCATTAGCAATCAGCCCCAGCATTTT. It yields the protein CASSLAISNQPQHF.

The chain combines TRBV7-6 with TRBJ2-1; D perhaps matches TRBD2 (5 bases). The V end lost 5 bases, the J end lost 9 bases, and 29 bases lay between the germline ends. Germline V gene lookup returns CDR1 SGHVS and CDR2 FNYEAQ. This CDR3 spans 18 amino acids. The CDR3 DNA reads TGTGCCAGCAGCCTCTTTGGGAAAGCGGTGAGCCTGTTCGGTGAGCAGTTCTTC. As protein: CASSLFGKAVSLFGEQFF.

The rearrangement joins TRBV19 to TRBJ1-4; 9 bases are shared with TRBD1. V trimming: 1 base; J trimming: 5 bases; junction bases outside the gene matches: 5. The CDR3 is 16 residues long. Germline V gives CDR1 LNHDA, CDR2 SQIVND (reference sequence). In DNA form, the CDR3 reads TGTGCCAGTAGTATAGGTTTGGGACAGGGAAATGAAAAACTGTTTTTT. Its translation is CASSIGLGQGNEKLFF.

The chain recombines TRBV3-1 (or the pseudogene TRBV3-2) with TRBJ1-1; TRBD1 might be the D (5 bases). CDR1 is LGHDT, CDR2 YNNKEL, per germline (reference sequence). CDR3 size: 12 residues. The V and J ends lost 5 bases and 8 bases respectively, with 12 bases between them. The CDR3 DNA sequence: TGTGCCAGCAGCTATCAGGGTCGGGAAGCTTTCTTT. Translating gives CASSYQGREAFF.

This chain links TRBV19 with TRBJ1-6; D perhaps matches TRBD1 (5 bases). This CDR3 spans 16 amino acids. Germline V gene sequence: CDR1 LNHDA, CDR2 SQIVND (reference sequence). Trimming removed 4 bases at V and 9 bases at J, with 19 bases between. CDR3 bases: TGTGCCAGTAGTAGTGGGACTGTCGAACCCGCTTCACCCCTCCACTTT. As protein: CASSSGTVEPASPLHF.

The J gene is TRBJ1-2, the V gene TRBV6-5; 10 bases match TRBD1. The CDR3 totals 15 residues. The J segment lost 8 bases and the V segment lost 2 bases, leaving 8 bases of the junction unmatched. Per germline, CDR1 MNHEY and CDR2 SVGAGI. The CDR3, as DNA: TGTGCCAGCAGTTACCCGGGACAGGGGCTCGACGGCTACACCTTC. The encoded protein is CASSYPGQGLDGYTF.

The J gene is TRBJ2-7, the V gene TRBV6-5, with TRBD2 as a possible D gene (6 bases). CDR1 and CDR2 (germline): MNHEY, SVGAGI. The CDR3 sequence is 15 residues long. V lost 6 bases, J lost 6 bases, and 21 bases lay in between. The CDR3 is CASSQTGTRLSEQYF. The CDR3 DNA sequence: TGTGCCAGCAGCCAGACCGGGACTCGCCTATCCGAGCAGTACTTC.

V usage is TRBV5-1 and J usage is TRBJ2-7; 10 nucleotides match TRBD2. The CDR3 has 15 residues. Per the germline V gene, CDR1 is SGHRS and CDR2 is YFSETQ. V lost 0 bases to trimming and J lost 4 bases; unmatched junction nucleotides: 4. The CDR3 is CASSLDSSGGYEQYF. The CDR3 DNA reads TGCGCCAGCAGCTTGGATTCTAGCGGGGGATACGAGCAGTACTTC.